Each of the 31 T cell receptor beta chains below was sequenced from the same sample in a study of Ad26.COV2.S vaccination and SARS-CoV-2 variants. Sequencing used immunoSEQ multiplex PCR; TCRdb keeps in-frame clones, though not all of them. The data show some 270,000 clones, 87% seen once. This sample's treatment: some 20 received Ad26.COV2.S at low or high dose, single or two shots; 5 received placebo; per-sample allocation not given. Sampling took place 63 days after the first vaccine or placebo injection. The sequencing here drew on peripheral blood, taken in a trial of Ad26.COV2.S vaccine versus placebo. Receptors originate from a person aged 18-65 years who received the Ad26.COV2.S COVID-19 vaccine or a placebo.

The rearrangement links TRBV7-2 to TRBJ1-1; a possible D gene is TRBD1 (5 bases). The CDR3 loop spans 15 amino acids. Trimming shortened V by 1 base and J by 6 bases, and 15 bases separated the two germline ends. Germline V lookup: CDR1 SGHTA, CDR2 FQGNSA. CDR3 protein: CASSLVRGQGAEAFF. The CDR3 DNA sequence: TGTGCCAGCAGCTTAGTACGGGGTCAAGGGGCTGAAGCTTTCTTT. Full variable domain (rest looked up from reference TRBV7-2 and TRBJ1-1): GAGVSQSPSNKVTEKGKDVELRCDPISGHTALYWYRQSLGQGLEFLIYFQGNSAPDKSGLPSDRFSAERTGGSVSTLTIQRTQQEDSAVYLCASSLVRGQGAEAFFGQGTRLTVV.

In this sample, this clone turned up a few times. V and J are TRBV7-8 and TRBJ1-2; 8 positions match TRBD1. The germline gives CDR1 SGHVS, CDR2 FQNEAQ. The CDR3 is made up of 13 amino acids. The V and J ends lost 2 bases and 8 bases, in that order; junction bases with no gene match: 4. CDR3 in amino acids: CASSLRQGMGYTF. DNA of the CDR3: TGTGCCAGCAGCTTACGACAGGGGATGGGCTACACCTTC. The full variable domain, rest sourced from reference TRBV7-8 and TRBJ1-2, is GAGVSQSPRYKVAKRGQDVALRCDPISGHVSLFWYQQALGQGPEFLTYFQNEAQLDKSGLPSDRFFAERPEGSVSTLKIQRTQQEDSAVYLCASSLRQGMGYTFGSGTRLTVV.

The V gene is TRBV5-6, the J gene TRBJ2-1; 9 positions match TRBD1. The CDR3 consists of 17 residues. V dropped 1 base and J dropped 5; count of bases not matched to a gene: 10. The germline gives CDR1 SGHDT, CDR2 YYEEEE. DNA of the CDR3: TGTGCCAGCAGCTTGTACTGGGGACAGGGTAGCAACAATGAGCAGTTCTTC. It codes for CASSLYWGQGSNNEQFF.

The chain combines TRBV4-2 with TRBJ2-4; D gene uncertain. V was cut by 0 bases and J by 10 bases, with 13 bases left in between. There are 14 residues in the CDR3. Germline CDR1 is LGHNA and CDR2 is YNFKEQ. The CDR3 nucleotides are TGTGCCAGCAGCCAAGATATTGGCTCCCCTATTCAGTACTTC. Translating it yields CASSQDIGSPIQYF.

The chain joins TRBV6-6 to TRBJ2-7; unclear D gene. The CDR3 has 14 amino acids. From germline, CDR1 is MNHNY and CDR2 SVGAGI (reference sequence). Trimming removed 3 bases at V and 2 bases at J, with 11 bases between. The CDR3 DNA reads TGTGCCAGCAGTTATTCGACGGTAACCTACGAGCAGTACTTC. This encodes CASSYSTVTYEQYF.

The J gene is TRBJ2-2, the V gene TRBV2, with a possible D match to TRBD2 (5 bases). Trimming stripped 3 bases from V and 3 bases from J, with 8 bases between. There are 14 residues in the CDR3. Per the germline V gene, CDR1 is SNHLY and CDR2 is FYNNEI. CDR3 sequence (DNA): TGTGCCAGCAGTGACAGCGGCTACACCGGGGAGCTGTTTTTT. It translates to CASSDSGYTGELFF.

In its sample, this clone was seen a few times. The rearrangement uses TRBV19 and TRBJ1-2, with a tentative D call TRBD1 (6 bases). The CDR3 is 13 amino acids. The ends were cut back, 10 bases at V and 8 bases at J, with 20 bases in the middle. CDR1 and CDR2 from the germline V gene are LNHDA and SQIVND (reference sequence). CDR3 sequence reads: CATARGDIPGYTF. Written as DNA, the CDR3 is TGTGCCACCGCACGGGGGGACATTCCAGGCTACACCTTC.

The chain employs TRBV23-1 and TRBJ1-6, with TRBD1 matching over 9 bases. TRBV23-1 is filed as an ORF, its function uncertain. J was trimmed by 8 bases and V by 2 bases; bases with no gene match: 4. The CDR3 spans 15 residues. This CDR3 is CASSQGTGKYSPLHF. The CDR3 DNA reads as TGCGCCAGCAGTCAAGGGACAGGGAAATATTCACCCCTCCACTTT.

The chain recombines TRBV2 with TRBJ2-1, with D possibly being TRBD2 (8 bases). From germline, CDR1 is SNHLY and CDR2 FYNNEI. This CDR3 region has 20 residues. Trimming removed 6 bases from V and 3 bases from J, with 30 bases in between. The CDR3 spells CASRAGRGDRDRPNYNEQFF. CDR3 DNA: TGTGCCAGCAGGGCCGGGAGGGGAGACAGGGACCGTCCAAACTACAATGAGCAGTTCTTC. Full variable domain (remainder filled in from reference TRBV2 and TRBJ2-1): EPEVTQTPSHQVTQMGQEVILRCVPISNHLYFYWYRQILGQKVEFLVSFYNNEISEKSEIFDDQFSVERPDGSNFTLKIRSTKLEDSAMYFCASRAGRGDRDRPNYNEQFFGPGTRLTVL.

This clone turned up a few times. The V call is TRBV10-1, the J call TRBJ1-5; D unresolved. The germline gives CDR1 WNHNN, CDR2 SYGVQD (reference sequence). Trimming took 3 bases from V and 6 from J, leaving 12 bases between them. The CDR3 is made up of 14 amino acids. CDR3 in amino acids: CASSEKMGGQPQHF. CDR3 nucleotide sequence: TGCGCCAGCAGTGAAAAGATGGGAGGTCAGCCCCAGCATTTT.

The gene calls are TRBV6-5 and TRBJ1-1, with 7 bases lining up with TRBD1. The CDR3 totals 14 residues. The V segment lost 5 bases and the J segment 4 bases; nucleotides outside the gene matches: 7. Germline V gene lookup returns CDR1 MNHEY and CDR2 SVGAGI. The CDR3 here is CASSQTTGPTEAFF. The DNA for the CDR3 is TGTGCCAGCAGTCAGACGACAGGGCCCACTGAAGCTTTCTTT.

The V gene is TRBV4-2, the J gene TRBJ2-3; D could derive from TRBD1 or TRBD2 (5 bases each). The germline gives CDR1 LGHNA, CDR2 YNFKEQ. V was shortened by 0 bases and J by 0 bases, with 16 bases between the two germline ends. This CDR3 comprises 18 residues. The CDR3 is CASSQDVTWDASTDTQYF. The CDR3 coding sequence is TGTGCCAGCAGCCAAGATGTAACTTGGGACGCGAGCACAGATACGCAGTATTTT.

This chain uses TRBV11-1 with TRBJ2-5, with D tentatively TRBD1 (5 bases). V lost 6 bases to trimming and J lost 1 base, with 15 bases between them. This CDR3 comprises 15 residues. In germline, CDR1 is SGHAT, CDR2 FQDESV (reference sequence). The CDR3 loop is CASSRQRQFQETQYF. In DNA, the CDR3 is TGTGCCAGCAGTCGGCAGAGACAGTTCCAAGAGACCCAGTACTTC.

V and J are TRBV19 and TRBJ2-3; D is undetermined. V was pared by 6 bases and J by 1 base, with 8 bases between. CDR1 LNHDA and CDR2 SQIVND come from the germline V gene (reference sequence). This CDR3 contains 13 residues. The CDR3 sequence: CASRDLGTDTQYF. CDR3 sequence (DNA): TGTGCCAGTAGGGATTTAGGCACAGATACGCAGTATTTT.

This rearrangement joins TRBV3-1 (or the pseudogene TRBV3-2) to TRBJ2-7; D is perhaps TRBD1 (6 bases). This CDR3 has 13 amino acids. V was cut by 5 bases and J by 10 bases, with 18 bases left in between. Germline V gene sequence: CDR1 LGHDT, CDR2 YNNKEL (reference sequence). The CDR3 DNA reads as TGTGCCAGCAGCTCATACAGGGAGTCTGGACAGTACTTC. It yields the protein CASSSYRESGQYF.

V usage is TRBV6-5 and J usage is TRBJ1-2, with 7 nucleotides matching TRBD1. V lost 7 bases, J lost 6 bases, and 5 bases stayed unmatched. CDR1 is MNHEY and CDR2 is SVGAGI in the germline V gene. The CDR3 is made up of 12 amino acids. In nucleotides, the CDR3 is TGTGCCAGCACCGTAACAGGGGATGGCTACACCTTC. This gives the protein CASTVTGDGYTF.

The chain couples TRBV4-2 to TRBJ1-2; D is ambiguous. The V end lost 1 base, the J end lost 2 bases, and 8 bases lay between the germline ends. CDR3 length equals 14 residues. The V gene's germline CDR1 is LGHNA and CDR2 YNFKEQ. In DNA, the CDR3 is TGTGCCAGCAGCCAAGTTTCTGGGAACTATGGCTACACCTTC. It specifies CASSQVSGNYGYTF.

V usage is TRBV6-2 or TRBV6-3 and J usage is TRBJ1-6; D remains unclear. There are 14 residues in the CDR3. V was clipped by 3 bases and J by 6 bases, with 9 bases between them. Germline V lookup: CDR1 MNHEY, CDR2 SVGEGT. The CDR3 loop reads CASSYFGRNSPLHF. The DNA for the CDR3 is TGTGCCAGCAGTTATTTTGGGCGTAATTCACCCCTCCACTTT.

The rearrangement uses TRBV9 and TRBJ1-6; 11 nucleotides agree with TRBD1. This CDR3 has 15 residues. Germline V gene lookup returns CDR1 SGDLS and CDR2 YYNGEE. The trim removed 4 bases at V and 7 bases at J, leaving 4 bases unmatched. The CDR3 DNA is TGTGCCAGCAGCCCGGGGGACAGGGGGAATTCACCCCTCCACTTT. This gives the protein CASSPGDRGNSPLHF.

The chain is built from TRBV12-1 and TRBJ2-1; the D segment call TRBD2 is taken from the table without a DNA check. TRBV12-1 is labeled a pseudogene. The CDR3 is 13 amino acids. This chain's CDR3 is CASSGADLNEQFF. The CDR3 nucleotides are TGTGCCAGCAGCGGAGCCGACTTAAATGAGCAGTTCTTC.

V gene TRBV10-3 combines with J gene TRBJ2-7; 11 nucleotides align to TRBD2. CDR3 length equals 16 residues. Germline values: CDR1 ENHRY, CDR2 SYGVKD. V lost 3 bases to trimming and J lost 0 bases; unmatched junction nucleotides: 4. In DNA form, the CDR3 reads TGTGCCATCAGTGAAACCCTAGCGGGGGGCTCCTACGAGCAGTACGTC. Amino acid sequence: CAISETLAGGSYEQYV.

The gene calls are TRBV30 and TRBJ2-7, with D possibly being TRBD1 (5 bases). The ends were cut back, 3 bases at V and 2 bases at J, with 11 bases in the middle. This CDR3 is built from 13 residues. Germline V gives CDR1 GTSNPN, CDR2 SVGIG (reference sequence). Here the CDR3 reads CAWRGHGAYEQYF. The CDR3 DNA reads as TGTGCCTGGAGGGGGCATGGAGCCTACGAGCAGTACTTC.

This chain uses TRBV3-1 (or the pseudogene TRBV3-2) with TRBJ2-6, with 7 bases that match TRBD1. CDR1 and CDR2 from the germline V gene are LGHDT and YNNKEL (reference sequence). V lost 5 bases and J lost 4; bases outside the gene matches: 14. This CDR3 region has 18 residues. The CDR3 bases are TGTGCCAGCAGCATTCGACAGGGCCAAACATCCGGGGCCAACGTCCTGACTTTC. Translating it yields CASSIRQGQTSGANVLTF.

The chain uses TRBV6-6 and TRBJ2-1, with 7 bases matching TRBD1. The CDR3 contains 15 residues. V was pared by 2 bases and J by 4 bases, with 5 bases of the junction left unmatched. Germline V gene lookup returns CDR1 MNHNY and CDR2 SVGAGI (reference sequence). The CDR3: CASSYVWTGYNEQFF. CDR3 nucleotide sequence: TGTGCCAGCAGTTACGTCTGGACAGGATACAATGAGCAGTTCTTC.

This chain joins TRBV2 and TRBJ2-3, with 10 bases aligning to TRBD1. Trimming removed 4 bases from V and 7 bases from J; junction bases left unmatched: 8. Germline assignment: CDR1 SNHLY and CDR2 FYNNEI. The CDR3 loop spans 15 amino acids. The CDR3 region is CASSGQGAPVHTQYF. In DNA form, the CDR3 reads TGTGCCAGCAGTGGACAGGGGGCGCCCGTACATACGCAGTATTTT.

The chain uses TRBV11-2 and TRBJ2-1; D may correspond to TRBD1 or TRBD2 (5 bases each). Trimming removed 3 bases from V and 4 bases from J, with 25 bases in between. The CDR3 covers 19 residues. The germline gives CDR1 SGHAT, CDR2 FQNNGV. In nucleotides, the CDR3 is TGTGCCAGCAGCTTCGGACTCTTAGCCCCGGGGACCCGTTACAATGAGCAGTTCTTC. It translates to CASSFGLLAPGTRYNEQFF.

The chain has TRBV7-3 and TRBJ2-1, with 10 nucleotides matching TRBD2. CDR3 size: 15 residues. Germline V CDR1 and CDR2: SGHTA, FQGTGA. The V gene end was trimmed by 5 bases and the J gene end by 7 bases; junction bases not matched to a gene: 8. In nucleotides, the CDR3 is TGTGCCAGCAGCCGTCCGTCTAGCGGGAGTAATGAGCAGTTCTTC. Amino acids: CASSRPSSGSNEQFF.

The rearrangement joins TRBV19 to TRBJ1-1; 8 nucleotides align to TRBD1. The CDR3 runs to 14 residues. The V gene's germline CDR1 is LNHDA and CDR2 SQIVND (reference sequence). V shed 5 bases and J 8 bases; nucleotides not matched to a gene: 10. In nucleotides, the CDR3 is TGTGCCAGTAGTTCGGGCAGGGGGCGCGGGGAAGCTTTCTTT. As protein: CASSSGRGRGEAFF.

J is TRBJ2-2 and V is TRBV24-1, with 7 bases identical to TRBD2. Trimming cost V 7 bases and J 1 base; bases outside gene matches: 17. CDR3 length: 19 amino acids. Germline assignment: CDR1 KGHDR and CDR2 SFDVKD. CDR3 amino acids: CATSSDPLETSKNTGELFF. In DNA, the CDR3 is TGTGCCACCAGCAGTGACCCACTGGAGACTAGCAAGAACACCGGGGAGCTGTTTTTT.

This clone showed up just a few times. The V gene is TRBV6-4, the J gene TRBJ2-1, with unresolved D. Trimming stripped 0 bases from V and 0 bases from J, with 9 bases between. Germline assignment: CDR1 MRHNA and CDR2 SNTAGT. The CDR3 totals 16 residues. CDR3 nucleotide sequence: TGTGCCAGCAGTGACTCTCGGAAGAGCTCCTACAATGAGCAGTTCTTC. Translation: CASSDSRKSSYNEQFF.

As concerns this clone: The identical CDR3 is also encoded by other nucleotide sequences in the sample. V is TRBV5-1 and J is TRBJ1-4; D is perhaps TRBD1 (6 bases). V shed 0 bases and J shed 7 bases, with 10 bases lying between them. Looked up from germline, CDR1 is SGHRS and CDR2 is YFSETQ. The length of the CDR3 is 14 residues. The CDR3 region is CASSLADSGEKLFF. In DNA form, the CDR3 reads TGCGCCAGCAGCTTGGCGGACAGTGGTGAAAAACTGTTTTTT.